A single sample gave rise to the 17 T cell receptor beta chains below, sequenced in a study of blood T cell repertoires in COVID-19. This table comes from immunoSEQ multiplex PCR, and its TCRdb copy is limited to in-frame clones, with some not included. In the table there are 70,000 to 80,000 clones, 90% to 95% of which are singletons. The sample consisted of peripheral blood. The origin of the receptors is a human donor in a cohort sampled during active COVID-19.

V and J are TRBV7-8 and TRBJ2-5, with a tentative D call TRBD1 (7 bases). V lost 8 bases, J lost 5 bases, and 21 bases lay in between. Germline-derived CDR1 and CDR2 are SGHVS and FQNEAQ. This CDR3 has 15 residues. The CDR3 here is CASALEGAEEETQYF. The CDR3, as DNA: TGTGCCAGCGCATTGGAGGGGGCCGAGGAGGAGACCCAGTACTTC.

This chain connects TRBV9 to TRBJ1-5, with 7 bases aligning to TRBD1. CDR3 length: 14 residues. V was pared by 4 bases and J by 7 bases, with 8 bases of the junction left unmatched. From germline, CDR1 is SGDLS and CDR2 YYNGEE. CDR3: CASSPTGEWQPQHF. In DNA form, the CDR3 reads TGTGCCAGCAGCCCCACAGGGGAATGGCAGCCCCAGCATTTT.

The V and J genes are TRBV7-3 and TRBJ1-1; D is undetermined. Trimming took 3 bases from V and 1 from J, leaving 6 bases between them. The CDR3 consists of 13 residues. Germline lookup yields CDR1 SGHTA and CDR2 FQGTGA. The CDR3 bases are TGTGCCAGCAGCTTTAACAGGAACACTGAAGCTTTCTTT. It specifies CASSFNRNTEAFF.

This chain joins TRBV12-5 and TRBJ2-5, with D possibly being TRBD1 (5 bases). The V and J ends lost 7 bases and 5 bases respectively, with 20 bases between them. The germline CDR1 and CDR2 sequences are LGHNT and FRNRAP. The CDR3 runs 15 residues. CDR3 sequence: CASAPPQGRAETQYF. CDR3 nucleotides: TGTGCTAGTGCCCCCCCCCAGGGTAGAGCGGAGACCCAGTACTTC.

The J gene is TRBJ2-1, the V gene TRBV4-3; D gene ambiguous. This CDR3 comprises 11 residues. Germline loops: CDR1 LGHNA, CDR2 YSLEER. The V gene lost 3 bases and the J gene lost 8 bases, with 5 bases spanning the gap. The CDR3 protein is CASSHLYEQFF. The CDR3 DNA sequence: TGCGCCAGCAGCCACCTGTATGAGCAGTTCTTC.

This clone was seen more than once but under ten times. The chain has TRBV5-4 and TRBJ2-5; possibly TRBD2 for D (6 bases). From germline, CDR1 is SGHNT and CDR2 YYREEE (reference sequence). CDR3 length: 16 residues. Trimming shortened V by 3 bases and J by 5 bases, and 20 bases separated the two germline ends. CDR3 loop: CASSYTGVMIGETQYF. The CDR3 DNA follows: TGTGCCAGCAGCTACACGGGGGTAATGATTGGGGAGACCCAGTACTTC. Full variable domain (remainder filled in from reference TRBV5-4 and TRBJ2-5): ETGVTQSPTHLIKTRGQQVTLRCSSQSGHNTVSWYQQALGQGPQFIFQYYREEENGRGNFPPRFSGLQFPNYSSELNVNALELDDSALYLCASSYTGVMIGETQYFGPGTRLLVL.

The chain has TRBV7-2 and TRBJ2-1; 11 nucleotides match TRBD1. Germline CDR1 and CDR2: SGHTA and FQGNSA. The ends lost 2 bases at V and 3 bases at J; junction bases unmatched: 3. The length of the CDR3 is 16 residues. The CDR3 DNA is TGTGCCAGCAGCTTAACCGGGACAGGGGGCTACAATGAGCAGTTCTTC. Its protein is CASSLTGTGGYNEQFF.

V gene TRBV18 combines with J gene TRBJ2-7; 7 bases fit TRBD1. This CDR3 spans 13 amino acids. The ends lost 5 bases at V and 4 bases at J; junction bases unmatched: 5. Germline CDR1 and CDR2: KGHSH and LQKENI. The CDR3 sequence: CASSRQGEYEQYF. DNA for the CDR3: TGTGCCAGCTCAAGGCAGGGGGAATACGAGCAGTACTTC.

V usage is TRBV6-1 and J usage is TRBJ2-3; TRBD2 might be the D (6 bases). V was cut by 2 bases and J by 0 bases, with 21 bases left in between. The CDR3 loop spans 19 amino acids. Per germline, CDR1 MNHNS and CDR2 SASEGT. CDR3 DNA: TGTGCCAGCAGTGAACTCTTCGGGGGAGGTCGAACTAGCACAGATACGCAGTATTTT. Protein: CASSELFGGGRTSTDTQYF.

J is TRBJ2-5 and V is TRBV18; 8 positions match TRBD2. This CDR3 is 13 amino acids long. V gave up 4 bases and J gave up 3 bases; unmatched junction bases: 1. Germline-derived CDR1 and CDR2 are KGHSH and LQKENI. CDR3 amino acids: CASSQTSEETQYF. CDR3 coding DNA: TGTGCCAGCTCACAGACTAGCGAAGAGACCCAGTACTTC.

The chain couples TRBV19 to TRBJ1-1, with 8 bases that match TRBD1. The germline V gene has CDR1 LNHDA and CDR2 SQIVND (reference sequence). Germline trimming cut 3 bases from V and 10 bases from J; bases unmatched to any gene: 13. CDR3 size: 15 residues. The CDR3 DNA sequence: TGTGCCAGTAGTATCGGGTTGCAGCAGGGGGCTAGAGCTTTCTTT. This codes for CASSIGLQQGARAFF.

This clone appeared a few times. The rearrangement joins TRBV5-4 to TRBJ2-7, with a weak D call TRBD2 (6 bases). Germline values: CDR1 SGHNT, CDR2 YYREEE (reference sequence). Between the trimmed V and J ends, which lost 4 bases and 3 bases, there was a span of 14 bases. The CDR3 covers 14 residues. CDR3 protein: CASSPGTDRYEQYF. The CDR3 bases are TGTGCCAGCAGCCCCGGGACTGACCGCTACGAGCAGTACTTC.

The table lists this clone with a count of one. V is TRBV11-2 and J is TRBJ2-7, with D perhaps matching TRBD1 (5 bases). The CDR3 is made up of 14 amino acids. The V end lost 5 bases, the J end lost 0 bases, and 11 bases lay between the germline ends. Germline assignment: CDR1 SGHAT and CDR2 FQNNGV. In DNA, the CDR3 is TGTGCCAGCAGCCCGCGCAGGGACTCCTACGAGCAGTACTTC. Translation gives CASSPRRDSYEQYF.

The genes are TRBV7-9 and TRBJ2-3; 8 nucleotides agree with TRBD1. CDR1 is SEHNR, CDR2 FQNEAQ, per germline (reference sequence). The trim removed 5 bases at V and 5 bases at J, leaving 6 bases unmatched. The CDR3 loop spans 14 amino acids. This CDR3 reads CASSLQGARDTQYF. The DNA of the CDR3 is TGTGCCAGCAGCCTCCAGGGGGCTAGAGATACGCAGTATTTT. Combining the CDR3 with reference TRBV7-9 and TRBJ2-3 gives the whole variable domain DTGVSQNPRHKITKRGQNVTFRCDPISEHNRLYWYRQTLGQGPEFLTYFQNEAQLEKSRLLSDRFSAERPKGSFSTLEIQRTEQGDSAMYLCASSLQGARDTQYFGPGTRLTVL.

V gene TRBV12-1 combines with J gene TRBJ2-7; TRBD1, the table's D call, was not compared with the DNA. TRBV12-1 is a pseudogene segment. CDR3 length equals 16 residues. Here the CDR3 reads CASRQPTDRECYEQYF. CDR3 coding DNA: TGTGCCAGCAGGCAGCCTACCGACAGGGAATGCTACGAGCAGTACTTC.

The V gene is TRBV6-5, the J gene TRBJ2-5; 9 bases map to TRBD1. The length of the CDR3 is 15 residues. V lost 7 bases and J lost 4; bases outside the gene matches: 10. Germline V gene data show CDR1 as MNHEY and CDR2 as SVGAGI. The CDR3 loop reads CASNQPSTGGETQYF. CDR3 DNA sequence: TGTGCCAGCAATCAGCCGTCGACAGGGGGAGAGACCCAGTACTTC.

This clone was found once. The chain carries TRBV18 and TRBJ2-3, with D perhaps matching TRBD2 (6 bases). This CDR3 has 12 amino acids. Trimming stripped 3 bases from V and 6 bases from J, with 7 bases between. CDR1 is KGHSH and CDR2 is LQKENI in the germline V gene. The CDR3 spells CASSPAGDTQYF. The CDR3 DNA sequence: TGTGCCAGCTCACCCGCGGGGGATACGCAGTATTTT.